This TCR beta chain was captured by sequencing in a study of T cells in Graves' hyperthyroidism and ophthalmopathy. The CDR3 is 11 amino acids long, termini counted. Germline-derived CDR1 and CDR2 are SGHTA and FQGTGA. Regions amplified from RNA transcripts were the TCR beta CDR3 regions. The HTBI primer set drove a first-round RT-PCR of the TCR CDR3. One entry per CDR3 protein results from TCRdb running MiXCR on the multiplex PCR reads. The profile shows hundreds of thousands of distinct CDR3 sequences, over 35% of them singletons. On this clonotype itself: Given the absence of the conserved phenylalanine or tryptophan at the CDR3 end, a read error is likely. Because the CDR3's place on the DNA is in doubt, the DNA is left out and the CDR3 is given as listed by TCRdb.

V gene TRBV7-3 combines with J gene TRBJ2-7; the table gives TRBD1 as D, unverified against the DNA. The sample consisted of blood. The sequence came from a young man with Graves' hyperthyroidism. CDR3 in amino acids: CASSQVGGANT.